This T cell receptor (beta chain) was obtained from a study of blood T cell repertoires in COVID-19. Across the study: Material from acute and convalescent COVID-19 was sourced from the United States, Italy and Spain. Nucleic acid was either cDNA or gDNA, and it came from T cells, B-cell-depleted T cells, or PBMCs.

V lost 6 bases to trimming and J lost 2 bases; unmatched junction nucleotides: 12. The germline CDR1 and CDR2 sequences are MNHEY and SVGEGT. The length of the CDR3 is 17 residues. This clone showed up just once. In the original processing: Reference gene primer amplification in the assay estimated nucleated cell counts. The repertoire was sequenced with immunoSEQ multiplex PCR; TCRdb's copy has only in-frame clones and lacks some. V and J calls and clone size come straight from that table; D and trimming were deduced from the DNA. The data show under 250,000 clones, over 80% seen once. Seattle enrolled patients during active infection and tracked them longitudinally.

Sequenced input: peripheral blood. V and J are TRBV6-2 or TRBV6-3 and TRBJ2-7; 11 bases match TRBD2. The origin of this receptor is a man aged 25-45 years with COVID-19, enrolled during active disease. This CDR3 is CASRPYPGTSGTYEQYF. The CDR3 region has the DNA TGTGCCAGCAGACCTTACCCTGGGACTAGCGGTACCTACGAGCAGTACTTC.